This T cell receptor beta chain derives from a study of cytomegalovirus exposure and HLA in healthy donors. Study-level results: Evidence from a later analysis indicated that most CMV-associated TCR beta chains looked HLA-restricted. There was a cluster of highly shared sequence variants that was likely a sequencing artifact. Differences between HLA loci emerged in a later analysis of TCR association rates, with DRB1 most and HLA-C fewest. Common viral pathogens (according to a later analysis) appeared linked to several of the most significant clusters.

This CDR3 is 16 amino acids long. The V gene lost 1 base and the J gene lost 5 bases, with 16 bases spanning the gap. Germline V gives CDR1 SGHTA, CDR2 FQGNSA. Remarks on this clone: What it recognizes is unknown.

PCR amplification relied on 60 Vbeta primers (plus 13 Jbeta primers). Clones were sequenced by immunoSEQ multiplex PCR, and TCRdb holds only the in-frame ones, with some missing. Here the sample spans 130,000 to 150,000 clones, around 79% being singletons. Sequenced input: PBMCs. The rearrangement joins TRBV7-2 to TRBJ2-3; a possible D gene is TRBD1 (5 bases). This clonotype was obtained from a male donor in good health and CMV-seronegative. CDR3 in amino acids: CASSLVKAGFGDTQYF. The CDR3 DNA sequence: TGTGCCAGCAGCTTAGTGAAGGCAGGGTTTGGAGATACGCAGTATTTT.